The sequence of this TCR beta chain was determined in a study of T-cell memory formation after mild COVID-19. In the study overall: There were largely donor-specific TCR clusters.

General observations from the study: Mainly CM and EM harbored the contracting CD4+ clones; mainly EMRA harbored the CD8+ ones. The pre-infection memory compartment contained some responding clones, suggesting cross-reactive memory joined.

The TCR alpha and TCR beta cDNA libraries, bearing sample barcodes and UMIs, were generated by 5'RACE using constant-segment primers. TCRdb analysed the 5' RACE reads with MiXCR anew, one entry per CDR3 protein. The table records approximately 250,000 distinct CDR3 sequences, around 15% of them present only once. As concerns this clonotype: Its antigen remains unidentified.

CDR3 length equals 15 residues. Trimming pared 2 bases from V and 9 bases from J, leaving 14 bases between. Germline-derived CDR1 and CDR2 are MNHEY and SVGAGI. Sequences were obtained from PBMCs or a T cell subset sorted from them (not recorded which). This receptor was obtained from a man aged 18-30 years who had mild COVID-19 (a few samples of this study predate the infection). Cell type and time point are not known. The J gene is TRBJ2-6, the V gene TRBV6-5, with D tentatively TRBD1 or TRBD2 (6 bases each). The CDR3 is CASSYLVGGGNVLTF. Written as DNA, the CDR3 is TGTGCCAGCAGTTACCTCGTAGGGGGAGGCAACGTCCTGACTTTC.